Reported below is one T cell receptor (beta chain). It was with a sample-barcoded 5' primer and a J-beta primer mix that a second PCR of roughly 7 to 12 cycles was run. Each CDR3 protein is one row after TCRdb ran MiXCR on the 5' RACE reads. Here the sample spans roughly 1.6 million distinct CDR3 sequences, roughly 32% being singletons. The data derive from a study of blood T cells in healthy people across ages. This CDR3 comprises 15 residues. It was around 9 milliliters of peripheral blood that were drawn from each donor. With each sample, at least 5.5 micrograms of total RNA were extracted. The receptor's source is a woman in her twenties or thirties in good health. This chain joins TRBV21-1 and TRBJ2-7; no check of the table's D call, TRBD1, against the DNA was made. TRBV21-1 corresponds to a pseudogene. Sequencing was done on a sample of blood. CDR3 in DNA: TGTGCCAGCAGCAACCGGGACAGGGGGCGCCACGAGCAGTACTTC. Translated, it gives CASSNRDRGRHEQYF.